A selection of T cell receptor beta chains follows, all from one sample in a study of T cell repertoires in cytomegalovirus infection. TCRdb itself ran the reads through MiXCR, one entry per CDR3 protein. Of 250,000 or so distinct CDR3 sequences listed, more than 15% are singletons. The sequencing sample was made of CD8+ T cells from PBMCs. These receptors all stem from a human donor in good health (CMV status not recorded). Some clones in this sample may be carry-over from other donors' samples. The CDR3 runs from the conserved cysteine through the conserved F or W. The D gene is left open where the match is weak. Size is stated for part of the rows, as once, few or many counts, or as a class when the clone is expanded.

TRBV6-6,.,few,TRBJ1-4,CASSYSKGEKLFF,TGTGCCAGCAGTTACTCGAAGGGTGAAAAACTGTTTTTT
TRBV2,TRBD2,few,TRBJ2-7,CASSEMLLADEQYF,TGTGCCAGCAGTGAAATGTTGCTAGCGGACGAGCAGTACTTC
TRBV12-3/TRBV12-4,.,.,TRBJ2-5,CASSMGQETQYF,TGTGCCAGCAGTATGGGACAAGAGACCCAGTACTTC
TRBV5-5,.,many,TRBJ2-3,CASNLGEATDTQYF,TGTGCCAGCAACCTAGGGGAGGCCACAGATACGCAGTATTTT
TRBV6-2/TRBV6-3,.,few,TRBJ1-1,CASSTGPANTEAFF,TGTGCCAGCAGCACAGGGCCAGCGAACACTGAAGCTTTCTTT
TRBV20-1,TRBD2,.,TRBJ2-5,CSARGGQRGGSYQETQYF,TGCAGTGCCCGGGGGGGCCAGCGGGGGGGCTCGTACCAAGAGACCCAGTACTTC
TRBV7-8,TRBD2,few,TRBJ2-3,CASSLYAGVTDTQYF,TGTGCCAGCAGCTTATACGCGGGGGTCACAGATACGCAGTATTTT
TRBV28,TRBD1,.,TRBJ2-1,CASSHRGPHNEQFF,TGTGCCAGCAGTCACAGGGGGCCCCACAATGAGCAGTTCTTC
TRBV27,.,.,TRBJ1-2,CASSFMAEGDGYTF,TGTGCCAGCAGTTTTATGGCTGAGGGTGATGGCTACACCTTC
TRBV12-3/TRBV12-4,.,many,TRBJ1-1,CASSFDPRTEAFF,TGTGCCAGCAGTTTTGATCCCCGGACTGAAGCTTTCTTT
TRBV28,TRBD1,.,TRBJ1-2,CASSLDRILSLDGYTF,TGTGCCAGCAGTTTGGACAGGATCTTATCGCTTGATGGCTACACCTTC
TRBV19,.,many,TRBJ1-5,CASSPPGWYQPQHF,TGTGCCAGTAGTCCACCAGGGTGGTATCAGCCCCAGCATTTT
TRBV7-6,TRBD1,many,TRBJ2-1,CASSLDGTGRLSYNEQFF,TGTGCCAGCAGCTTAGACGGGACAGGGCGTCTCTCCTACAATGAGCAGTTCTTC
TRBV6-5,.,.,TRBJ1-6,CASSYSRTADSPLHF,TGTGCCAGCAGTTACTCGCGGACAGCAGATTCACCCCTCCACTTT
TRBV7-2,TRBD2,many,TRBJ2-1,CASSLAAGLYNEQFF,TGTGCCAGCAGCTTAGCAGCGGGGCTATACAATGAGCAGTTCTTC
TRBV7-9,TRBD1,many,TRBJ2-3,CASSPLQGAWGTDTQYF,TGTGCCAGCAGCCCTCTACAGGGGGCATGGGGCACAGATACGCAGTATTTT
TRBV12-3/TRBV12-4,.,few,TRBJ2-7,CASSPTGHYEQYF,TGTGCCAGCAGTCCTACAGGGCACTACGAGCAGTACTTC
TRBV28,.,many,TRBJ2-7,CASISGNSYEQYF,TGTGCCAGCATATCAGGGAATTCCTACGAGCAGTACTTC
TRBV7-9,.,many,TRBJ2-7,CASSLGMWDENYF,TGTGCCAGCAGCTTAGGAATGTGGGACGAGAATTACTTC
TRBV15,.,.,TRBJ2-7,CATSSHPLQGYEQYF,TGTGCCACCAGCAGTCATCCCTTACAGGGCTACGAGCAGTACTTC
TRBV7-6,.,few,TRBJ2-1,CASSLVGNSYNEQFF,TGTGCCAGCAGCTTAGTGGGAAACTCCTACAATGAGCAGTTCTTC
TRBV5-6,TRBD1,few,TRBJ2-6,CASSLDQGAAGANVLTF,TGTGCCAGCAGCTTGGATCAGGGGGCGGCTGGGGCCAACGTCCTGACTTTC
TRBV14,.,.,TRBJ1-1,CASSQWLNTEAFF,TGTGCCAGCAGCCAGTGGCTGAACACTGAAGCTTTCTTT
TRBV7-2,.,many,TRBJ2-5,CASSFHSQPEETQYF,TGTGCCAGCAGCTTTCACTCACAACCGGAAGAGACCCAGTACTTC
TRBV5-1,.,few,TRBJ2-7,CASSFSQITGEQYF,TGCGCCAGCAGCTTTTCCCAGATTACGGGCGAGCAGTACTTC
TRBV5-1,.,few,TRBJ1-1,CASSIGRTANTEAFF,TGCGCCAGCAGCATAGGACGGACGGCGAACACTGAAGCTTTCTTT
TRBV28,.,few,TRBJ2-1,CASSWRQGKGDNEQFF,TGTGCCAGCAGTTGGCGCCAGGGGAAGGGGGACAATGAGCAGTTCTTC
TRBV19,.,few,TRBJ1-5,CASTGEWSNQPQHF,TGTGCCAGTACAGGTGAATGGTCCAATCAGCCCCAGCATTTT
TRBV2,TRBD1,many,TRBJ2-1,CASTSAGGIDEQFF,TGTGCCAGCACGTCGGCAGGGGGTATCGATGAGCAGTTCTTC
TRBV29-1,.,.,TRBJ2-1,CSGGHDSDHNEQFF,TGCAGCGGGGGGCATGACAGTGACCACAATGAGCAGTTCTTC
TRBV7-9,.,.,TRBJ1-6,CASTEGSYNSPLHF,TGTGCCAGCACGGAAGGCTCCTATAATTCACCCCTCCACTTT
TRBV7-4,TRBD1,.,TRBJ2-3,CASSLGRGQDTQYF,TGTGCCAGCAGCTTAGGCAGGGGGCAAGATACGCAGTATTTT
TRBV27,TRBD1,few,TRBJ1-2,CASSHFRADRNYGYTF,TGTGCCAGCAGTCATTTCAGGGCGGACAGGAACTATGGCTACACCTTC
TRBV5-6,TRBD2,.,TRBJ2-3,CASSLDGGAGTDTQYF,TGTGCCAGCAGCTTGGACGGGGGGGCCGGCACAGATACGCAGTATTTT
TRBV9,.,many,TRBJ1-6,CASSAETAELSPLHF,TGTGCCAGCAGCGCGGAGACAGCCGAATTGTCACCCCTCCACTTT
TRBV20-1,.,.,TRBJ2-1,CSARRPDYRAEQFF,TGCAGTGCTAGAAGACCTGATTACAGGGCTGAGCAGTTCTTC
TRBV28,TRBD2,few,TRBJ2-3,CASSGGNSGGASDTQYF,TGTGCCAGCAGTGGGGGGAATAGCGGGGGGGCCTCAGATACGCAGTATTTT
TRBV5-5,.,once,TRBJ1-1,CASSNPDRRAEAFF,TGTGCCAGCAGCAACCCGGACAGACGGGCTGAAGCTTTCTTT
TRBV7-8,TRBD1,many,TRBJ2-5,CASKKGDRYQETQYF,TGTGCCAGCAAAAAGGGGGACAGGTACCAAGAGACCCAGTACTTC
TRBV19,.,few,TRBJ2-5,CATTGENQETQYF,TGTGCCACCACCGGGGAAAACCAAGAGACCCAGTACTTC
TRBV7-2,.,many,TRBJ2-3,CASSLQGYTDTQYF,TGTGCCAGCAGCTTACAGGGGTACACAGATACGCAGTATTTT
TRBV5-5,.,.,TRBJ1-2,CASSLEPIYGYTF,TGTGCCAGCAGCTTGGAACCGATCTATGGCTACACCTTC
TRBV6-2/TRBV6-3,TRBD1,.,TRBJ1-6,CASSSGTAYSYNSPLHF,TGTGCCAGCAGCTCCGGGACAGCCTACTCCTATAATTCACCCCTCCACTTT
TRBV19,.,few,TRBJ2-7,CASSSPQYSYEQYF,TGTGCCAGTAGTTCTCCACAGTACTCCTACGAGCAGTACTTC
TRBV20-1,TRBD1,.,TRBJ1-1,CSARYRGRNTEAFF,TGCAGTGCTAGATACAGGGGGCGGAACACTGAAGCTTTCTTT
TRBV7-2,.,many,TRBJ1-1,CASSHIYKNTEAFF,TGTGCCAGCAGCCACATCTACAAGAACACTGAAGCTTTCTTT
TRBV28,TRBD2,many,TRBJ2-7,CASSNTSGGYEQYF,TGTGCCAGCAGTAACACTAGCGGGGGCTACGAGCAGTACTTC
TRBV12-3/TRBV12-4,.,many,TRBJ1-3,CASTIIPSGNTIYF,TGTGCCAGCACCATCATCCCTTCTGGAAACACCATATATTTT
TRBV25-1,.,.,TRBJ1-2,CASSGETGRYGYTF,TGTGCCAGCAGTGGTGAAACAGGGCGCTATGGCTACACCTTC
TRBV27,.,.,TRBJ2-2,CASSLFGGSDTGELFF,TGTGCCAGCAGTTTATTTGGGGGCTCGGACACCGGGGAGCTGTTTTTT
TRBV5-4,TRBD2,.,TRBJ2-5,CASSPAGAETQYF,TGTGCCAGCAGCCCAGCGGGGGCGGAGACCCAGTACTTC
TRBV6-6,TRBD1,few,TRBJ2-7,CASSRPGTGGSYEQYF,TGTGCCAGCAGTAGGCCCGGGACAGGGGGCTCCTACGAGCAGTACTTC
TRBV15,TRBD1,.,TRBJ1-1,CATSSDRATGLNTEAFF,TGTGCCACCAGCAGTGATCGGGCGACAGGGCTGAACACTGAAGCTTTCTTT
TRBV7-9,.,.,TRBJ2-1,CASSSDWHEQFF,TGTGCCAGCAGCTCGGACTGGCATGAGCAGTTCTTC
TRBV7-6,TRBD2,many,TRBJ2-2,CASSLDLGGAAGELFF,TGTGCCAGCAGCTTAGATCTCGGGGGGGCCGCCGGGGAGCTGTTTTTT
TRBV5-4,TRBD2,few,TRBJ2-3,CASSQGLAGTATDTQYF,TGTGCCAGCAGCCAAGGACTAGCGGGGACGGCTACAGATACGCAGTATTTT
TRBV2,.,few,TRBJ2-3,CASTWGPGTDTQYF,TGTGCCAGCACCTGGGGTCCAGGGACAGATACGCAGTATTTT
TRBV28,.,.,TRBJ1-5,CASSLTYNQPQHF,TGTGCCAGCAGTTTAACATACAATCAGCCCCAGCATTTT